This T cell receptor beta chain is from a study of identical twins. Study outcomes and limitations: Invariant populations such as MAIT and iNKT cells could partly muddle zero-insertion analyses. The more abundant beta clonotypes in cord blood had fewer insertions, and memory repertoires did not show this.

All donors were healthy Caucasians. Template switching added a universal primer binding site, and final cDNA carried unique molecular identifiers. TCRdb used MiXCR to reprocess the 5' RACE reads, holding one entry per CDR3 protein. This sample has around 530,000 distinct CDR3 sequences; approximately 16% occur once, and the top ten carry roughly 0.44%. The trim removed 5 bases at V and 4 bases at J, leaving 6 bases unmatched. Germline CDR1 reads SGHTA; CDR2 reads FQGNSA. The CDR3 has 14 amino acids. In regard to this clonotype: The antigen is unknown.

This same sample was also taken into another study, of yellow fever vaccine responses in identical twins.

The V gene is TRBV7-2, the J gene TRBJ2-5; 8 bases map to TRBD2. This clonotype was obtained from a woman younger than 35 in good health. The sample was CD4+ T cells sorted from blood. The CDR3 region has the DNA TGTGCCAGCAGCCGGGGACTAGTAGTAGAGACCCAGTACTTC. Residues: CASSRGLVVETQYF.